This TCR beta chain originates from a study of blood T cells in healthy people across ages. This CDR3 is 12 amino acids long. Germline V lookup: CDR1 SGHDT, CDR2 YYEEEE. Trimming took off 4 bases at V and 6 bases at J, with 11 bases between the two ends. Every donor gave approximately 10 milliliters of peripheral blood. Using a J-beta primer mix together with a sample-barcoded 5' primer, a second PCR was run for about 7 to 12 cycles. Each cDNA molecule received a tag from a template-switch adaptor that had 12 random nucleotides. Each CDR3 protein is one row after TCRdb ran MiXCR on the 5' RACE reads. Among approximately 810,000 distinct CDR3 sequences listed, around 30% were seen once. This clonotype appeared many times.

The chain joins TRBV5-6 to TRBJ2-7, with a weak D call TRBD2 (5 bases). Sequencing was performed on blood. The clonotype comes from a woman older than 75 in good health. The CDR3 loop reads CASSRRSREQYF. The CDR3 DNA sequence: TGTGCCAGCAGCAGGAGGTCTCGCGAGCAGTACTTC.